This T cell receptor (beta chain) was profiled in a study of blood T cell repertoires in COVID-19. Study-wide context: Samples came from the United States, Italy and Spain, spanning acute and convalescent COVID-19. Sources were T cells, B-cell-depleted T cells, or PBMCs; the material itself was cDNA or gDNA.

Authors' data handling: Scientists estimated how many nucleated cells there were by amplifying reference gene primers. Assay used: immunoSEQ multiplex PCR; TCRdb lists only in-frame clones, some missing. V, J and clone size reflect that table, while D and trimming were determined from the DNA. The sample records some 190,000 clones, around 82% being singletons. CDR1 and CDR2 from the germline V gene are SGHTS and YDEGEE. This CDR3 is 16 amino acids long. The germline V and J ends were trimmed by 1 base and 5 bases, with 18 bases remaining between them. Enrollees, about 18 to 89 years old, lived in 25 or so US areas.

The sample consisted of PBMCs or T cells enriched from blood (not recorded which). The V and J genes are TRBV5-8 and TRBJ2-5; D might be TRBD2 (7 bases). This clonotype was sampled from a woman between 45 and 65 years old with acute COVID-19. The CDR3 here is CASSLIGRGPLETQYF. In DNA form, the CDR3 reads TGTGCCAGCAGCTTGATCGGGCGGGGGCCCCTGGAGACCCAGTACTTC.